The entry below gives a single TCR beta chain sequence along with its context. Its antigen is not known. This entry is derived from a study of OX40 agonist ivuxolimab in advanced cancers. Germline CDR1 reads MNHEY; CDR2 reads SVGAGI. This CDR3 has 14 amino acids. Trimming took off 1 base at V and 2 bases at J, with 5 bases between the two ends. Findings of the study overall: There was clonal expansion of CD4+ and CD8+ blood T cells by week 6 at 0.1 to 3.0 mg/kg.

Assay: immunoSEQ multiplex PCR; the TCRdb copy retains only in-frame clones and omits some. This sample has 57,000 or so clones; about 89% occur once, and the top ten carry 18%. The sequence came from an adult with an advanced solid tumor such as melanoma, head and neck, liver or kidney cancer. This chain connects TRBV6-5 to TRBJ2-2; D not resolved. The specimen was CD4+ or CD8+ T cells sorted from blood, collected in a trial of the OX40 agonist ivuxolimab. CDR3 residues: CASSYLVNTGELFF. The DNA of the CDR3 is TGTGCCAGCAGTTACTTGGTAAACACCGGGGAGCTGTTTTTT.